This is a list of T cell receptor beta chains from one sample in a study of molecular identifiers for immune sequencing clone quantification. Using its own MiXCR run on the PCR reads, TCRdb lists one record per CDR3 protein. The table has 460,000 or so distinct CDR3 sequences, 20% to 25% seen once. The sample consisted of naive CD8+ T cells from blood, with Jurkat cell RNA spiked in. These TCRs come from a human donor in good health. Some libraries in this study had Jurkat cell RNA spiked in. The CDR3 runs from the conserved cysteine through the conserved F or W.

V gene	J gene	CDR3 protein
TRBV4-1	TRBJ2-6	CASSQADRAIISGANVLTF
TRBV9	TRBJ2-3	CASSVGDGGRDTQYF
TRBV6-5	TRBJ2-2	CASSSSRRAGTNTGELFF
TRBV9	TRBJ2-6	CASSVATVSSGANVLTF
TRBV7-2	TRBJ2-3	CASSLRRLAGSADTQYF
TRBV7-6	TRBJ1-1	CASSLSQGARTEAFF
TRBV5-6	TRBJ2-7	CASSSGYLEQYF
TRBV19	TRBJ1-1	CASSIRETLHTEAFF
TRBV19	TRBJ2-1	CASKFVPGPYNEQFF
TRBV4-1	TRBJ1-6	CASSQERQGATSSPLHF
TRBV24-1	TRBJ1-5	CATSAGWSNQPQHF
TRBV4-3	TRBJ1-1	CASSQDYGEPYTEAFF
TRBV5-4	TRBJ1-2	CASSLRQEYGYTF
TRBV12-5	TRBJ2-1	CASGRTSDYNEQFF
TRBV7-6	TRBJ1-4	CASSLPQGENEKLFF
TRBV6-5	TRBJ2-1	CASSDRDYYNEQFF
TRBV2	TRBJ2-7	CASSEEQGYEQYF
TRBV28	TRBJ1-5	CASSLGGPYQPQHF
TRBV2	TRBJ2-6	CASSTEGPGQGEISGANVLTF
TRBV29-1	TRBJ2-3	CSVEDDGTGLDTQYF
TRBV9	TRBJ2-1	CASSSGLAGGPGVDNEQFF
TRBV2	TRBJ1-5	CASSIGTGENQPQHF
TRBV30	TRBJ1-4	CAWREGALQPFF
TRBV6-5	TRBJ1-1	CASSQEGATEAFF
TRBV4-1	TRBJ2-1	CASSRDSISGGYNEQFF
TRBV28	TRBJ2-7	CASSFRGNPYEQYF
TRBV5-1	TRBJ2-7	CASSLSPSGRTEQYF
TRBV24-1	TRBJ2-2	CATSEGWGPNTGELFF
TRBV7-9	TRBJ1-3	CASRPPQAGNTIYF
TRBV6-2/TRBV6-3	TRBJ2-1	CASSYMTVGEQFF
TRBV7-6	TRBJ2-5	CASSLLGTYQGTQYF
TRBV5-6	TRBJ2-1	CASSDGVAAYNEQFF
TRBV2	TRBJ2-3	CASNDRGLTDTQYF
TRBV12-3/TRBV12-4	TRBJ1-6	CASSFGRPAYNSPLHF
TRBV7-9	TRBJ2-2	CASSPPASGILTGELFF
TRBV6-2/TRBV6-3	TRBJ2-3	CASSYPTGDRHTDTQYF
TRBV20-1	TRBJ2-3	CSAHPSGRALNTDTQYF
TRBV4-3	TRBJ1-5	CASSQDFGISNQPRHF
TRBV7-6	TRBJ2-7	CASSLAVESREQYF
TRBV19	TRBJ2-3	CASSALTGGITDTQYF
TRBV29-1	TRBJ2-7	CSVETDSAYEQYF
TRBV4-3	TRBJ1-2	CASSQDQGKGLIYGYTF
TRBV4-3	TRBJ2-3	CASSQEVAGARTDTQYF